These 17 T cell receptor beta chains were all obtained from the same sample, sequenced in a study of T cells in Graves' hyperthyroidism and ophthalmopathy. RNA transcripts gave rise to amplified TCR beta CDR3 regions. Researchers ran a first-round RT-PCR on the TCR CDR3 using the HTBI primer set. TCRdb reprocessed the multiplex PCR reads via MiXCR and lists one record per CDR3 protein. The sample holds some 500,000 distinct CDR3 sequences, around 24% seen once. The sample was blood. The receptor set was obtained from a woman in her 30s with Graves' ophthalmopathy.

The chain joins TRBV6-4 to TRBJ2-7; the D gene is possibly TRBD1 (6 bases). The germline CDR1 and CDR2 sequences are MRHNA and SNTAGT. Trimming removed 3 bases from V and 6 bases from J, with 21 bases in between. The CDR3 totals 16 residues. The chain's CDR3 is CASSEQVGAASGEQYF. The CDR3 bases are TGTGCCAGCAGTGAGCAAGTGGGGGCTGCTAGTGGCGAGCAGTACTTC.

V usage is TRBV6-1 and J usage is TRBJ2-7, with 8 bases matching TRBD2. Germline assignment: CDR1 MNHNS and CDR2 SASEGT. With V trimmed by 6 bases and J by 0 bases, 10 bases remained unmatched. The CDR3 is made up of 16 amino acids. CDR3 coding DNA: TGTGCCAGCAGACTAGCGGACACCCTGGACTCCTACGAGCAGTACTTC. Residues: CASRLADTLDSYEQYF.

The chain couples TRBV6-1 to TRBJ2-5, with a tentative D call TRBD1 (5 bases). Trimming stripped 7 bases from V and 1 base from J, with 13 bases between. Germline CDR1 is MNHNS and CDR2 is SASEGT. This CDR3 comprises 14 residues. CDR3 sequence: CASKPQGPQETQYF. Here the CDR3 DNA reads TGTGCCAGCAAGCCTCAGGGCCCCCAAGAGACCCAGTACTTC.

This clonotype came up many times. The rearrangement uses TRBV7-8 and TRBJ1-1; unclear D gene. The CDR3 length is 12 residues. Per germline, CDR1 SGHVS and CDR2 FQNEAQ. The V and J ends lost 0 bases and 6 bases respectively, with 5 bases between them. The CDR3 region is CASSLAMAEAFF. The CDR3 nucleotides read TGTGCCAGCAGCTTAGCGATGGCTGAAGCTTTCTTT.

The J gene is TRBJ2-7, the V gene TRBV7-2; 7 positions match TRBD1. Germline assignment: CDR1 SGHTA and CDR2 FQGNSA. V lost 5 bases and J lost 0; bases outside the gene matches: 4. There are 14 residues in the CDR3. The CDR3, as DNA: TGTGCCAGCAGCGTCGACAGGGTCTCCTACGAGCAGTACTTC. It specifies CASSVDRVSYEQYF.

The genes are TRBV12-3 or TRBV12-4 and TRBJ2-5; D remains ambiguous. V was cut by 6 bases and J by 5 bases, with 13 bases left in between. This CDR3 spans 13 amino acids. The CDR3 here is CASSKSPLETQYF. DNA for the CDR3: TGTGCCAGCAGCAAGTCCCCATTGGAGACCCAGTACTTC.

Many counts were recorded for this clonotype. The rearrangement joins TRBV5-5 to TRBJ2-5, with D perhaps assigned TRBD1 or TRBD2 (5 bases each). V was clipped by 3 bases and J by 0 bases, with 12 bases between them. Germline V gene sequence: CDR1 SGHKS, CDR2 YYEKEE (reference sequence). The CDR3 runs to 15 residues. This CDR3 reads CASSYRDRDQETQYF. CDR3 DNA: TGTGCCAGCAGCTACCGGGACCGAGACCAAGAGACCCAGTACTTC. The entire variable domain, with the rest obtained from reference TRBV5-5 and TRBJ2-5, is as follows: DAGVTQSPTHLIKTRGQQVTLRCSPISGHKSVSWYQQVLGQGPQFIFQYYEKEERGRGNFPDRFSARQFPNYSSELNVNALLLGDSALYLCASSYRDRDQETQYFGPGTRLLVL.

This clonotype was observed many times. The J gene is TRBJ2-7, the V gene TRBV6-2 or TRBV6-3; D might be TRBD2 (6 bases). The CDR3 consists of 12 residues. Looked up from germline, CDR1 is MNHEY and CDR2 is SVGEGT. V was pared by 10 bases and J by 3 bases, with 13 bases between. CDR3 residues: CATSPGDYEQYF. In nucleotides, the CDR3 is TGTGCCACATCCCCGGGGGACTACGAGCAGTACTTC.

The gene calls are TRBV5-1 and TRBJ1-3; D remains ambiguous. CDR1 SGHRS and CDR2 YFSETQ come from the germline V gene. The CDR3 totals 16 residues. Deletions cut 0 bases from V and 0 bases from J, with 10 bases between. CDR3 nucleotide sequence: TGCGCCAGCAGCTTGGCGAACAGACCCTCTGGAAACACCATATATTTT. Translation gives CASSLANRPSGNTIYF.

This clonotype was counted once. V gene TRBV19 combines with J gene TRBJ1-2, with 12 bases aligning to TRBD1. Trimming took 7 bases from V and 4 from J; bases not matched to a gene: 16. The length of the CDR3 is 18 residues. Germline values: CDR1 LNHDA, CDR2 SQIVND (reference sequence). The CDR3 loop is CASTRNRDRGPGSYGYTF. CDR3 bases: TGTGCCAGTACCCGGAACCGGGACAGGGGGCCGGGGTCCTATGGCTACACCTTC. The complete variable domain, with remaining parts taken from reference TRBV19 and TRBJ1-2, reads DGGITQSPKYLFRKEGQNVTLSCEQNLNHDAMYWYRQDPGQGLRLIYYSQIVNDFQKGDIAEGYSVSREKKESFPLTVTSAQKNPTAFYLCASTRNRDRGPGSYGYTFGSGTRLTVV.

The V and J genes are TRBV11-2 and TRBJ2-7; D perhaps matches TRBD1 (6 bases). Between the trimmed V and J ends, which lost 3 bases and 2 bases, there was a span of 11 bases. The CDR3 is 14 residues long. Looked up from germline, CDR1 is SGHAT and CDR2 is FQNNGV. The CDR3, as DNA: TGTGCCAGCAGCTTCGACAGGCCCCCCTACGAGCAGTACTTC. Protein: CASSFDRPPYEQYF.

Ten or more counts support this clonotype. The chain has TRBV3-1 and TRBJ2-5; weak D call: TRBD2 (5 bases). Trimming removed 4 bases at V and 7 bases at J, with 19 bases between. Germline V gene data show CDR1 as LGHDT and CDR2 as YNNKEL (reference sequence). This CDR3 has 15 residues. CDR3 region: CASSPRAGAGGTQYF. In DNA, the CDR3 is TGTGCCAGCAGCCCTCGGGCCGGAGCAGGAGGGACCCAGTACTTC.

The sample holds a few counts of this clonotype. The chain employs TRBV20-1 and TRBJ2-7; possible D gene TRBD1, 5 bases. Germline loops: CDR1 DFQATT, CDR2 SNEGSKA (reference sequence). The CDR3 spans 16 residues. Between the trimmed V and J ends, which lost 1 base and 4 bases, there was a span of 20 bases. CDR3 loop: CSARGPQGWADYEQYF. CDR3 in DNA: TGCAGTGCTAGAGGTCCGCAGGGATGGGCAGATTACGAGCAGTACTTC.

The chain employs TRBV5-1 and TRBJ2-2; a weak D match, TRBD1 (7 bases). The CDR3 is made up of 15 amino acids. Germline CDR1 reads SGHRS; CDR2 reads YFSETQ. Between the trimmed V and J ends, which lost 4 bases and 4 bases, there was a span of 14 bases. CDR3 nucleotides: TGCGCCAGCAGCCGATCAGGGGGGAGCACCGGGGAGCTGTTTTTT. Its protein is CASSRSGGSTGELFF.

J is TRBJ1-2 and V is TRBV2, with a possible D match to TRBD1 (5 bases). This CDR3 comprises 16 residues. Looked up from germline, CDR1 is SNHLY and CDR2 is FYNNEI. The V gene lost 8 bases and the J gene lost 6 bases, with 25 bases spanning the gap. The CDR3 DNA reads TGTGCCAGCGGATCCGGGACCTACTGGGGCGCTGATGGCTACACCTTC. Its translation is CASGSGTYWGADGYTF.

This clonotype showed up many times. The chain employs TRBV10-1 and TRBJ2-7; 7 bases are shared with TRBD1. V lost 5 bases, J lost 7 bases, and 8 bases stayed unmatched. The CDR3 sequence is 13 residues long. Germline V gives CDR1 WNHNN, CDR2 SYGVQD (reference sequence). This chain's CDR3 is CASSPQGTEEQYF. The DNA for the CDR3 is TGCGCCAGCAGTCCTCAGGGGACAGAAGAGCAGTACTTC.

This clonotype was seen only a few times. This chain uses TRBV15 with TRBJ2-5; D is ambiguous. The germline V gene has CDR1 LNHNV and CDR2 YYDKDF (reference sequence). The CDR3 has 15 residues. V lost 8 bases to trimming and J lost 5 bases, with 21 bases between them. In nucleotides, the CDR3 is TGTGCCACCGGAGCATGGCGTGGAATGAGCGAGACCCAGTACTTC. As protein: CATGAWRGMSETQYF.